A single sample is the source of the 17 T cell receptor beta chains below, sequenced in a study of OX40 agonist ivuxolimab in advanced cancers. Method: immunoSEQ multiplex PCR; TCRdb's copy keeps in-frame clones and lacks some. This sample has 60,000 to 75,000 clones, with over 80% found just once. Sequencing was performed on CD4+ or CD8+ T cells sorted from blood, taken in a trial of the OX40 agonist ivuxolimab. These receptors were taken from an adult with an advanced solid tumor such as melanoma, head and neck, liver or kidney cancer.

Points on this clone: One end of the junction does not line up with germline, which may come from a read error. This sequence joins TRBV6-5 and TRBJ2-2; no definite D call. CDR1 and CDR2 from the germline V gene are MNHEY and SVGAGI. The CDR3 consists of 12 residues. CDR3 residues: CATSYLSGELFF. For the CDR3, the DNA is TGTGCCACCAGTTACCTGTCCGGGGAGCTGTTTTTT.

The chain recombines TRBV5-1 with TRBJ1-4; unclear D gene. Trimming stripped 0 bases from V and 8 bases from J, with 8 bases between. The CDR3 is 13 residues long. CDR1 and CDR2 from the germline V gene are SGHRS and YFSETQ. For the CDR3, the DNA is TGCGCCAGCAGCTTGGATCTAGGGGAAAAACTGTTTTTT. It translates to CASSLDLGEKLFF.

In its sample, this clone was seen once. The rearrangement links TRBV4-2 to TRBJ1-2, with TRBD1 as a possible D gene (5 bases). The CDR3 is 13 residues long. Trimming took off 5 bases at V and 6 bases at J, with 13 bases between the two ends. Germline V lookup: CDR1 LGHNA, CDR2 YNFKEQ. CDR3 loop: CASSNGDGDGYTF. CDR3 nucleotide sequence: TGTGCCAGCAGCAACGGGGACGGCGATGGCTACACCTTC.

This chain joins TRBV28 and TRBJ2-1; D might be TRBD2 (5 bases). V lost 6 bases to trimming and J lost 3 bases, with 18 bases between them. This CDR3 has 16 amino acids. Germline CDR1 MDHEN, CDR2 SYDVKM. The CDR3 loop is CASSSDREYNYNEQFF. The CDR3 DNA sequence: TGTGCCAGCAGCTCGGACCGGGAATACAACTACAATGAGCAGTTCTTC.

The chain employs TRBV6-6 and TRBJ1-1; D is uncertain. The CDR3 totals 12 residues. Deletions cut 6 bases from V and 0 bases from J, with 5 bases between. From germline, CDR1 is MNHNY and CDR2 SVGAGI (reference sequence). CDR3 nucleotide sequence: TGTGCCAGCAGAATGGTGAACACTGAAGCTTTCTTT. It codes for CASRMVNTEAFF.

The chain carries TRBV27 and TRBJ2-1, with D maybe TRBD2 (5 bases). This CDR3 is built from 11 residues. V shed 7 bases and J shed 5 bases, with 6 bases lying between them. Germline V CDR1 and CDR2: MNHEY, SMNVEV (reference sequence). The DNA for the CDR3 is TGTGCCAGCACTAGCAACAATGAGCAGTTCTTC. It encodes CASTSNNEQFF.

The chain uses TRBV7-3 and TRBJ2-7, with 9 nucleotides matching TRBD2. The CDR3 totals 14 residues. Trimming cost V 5 bases and J 1 base; bases outside gene matches: 3. Germline V gene lookup returns CDR1 SGHTA and CDR2 FQGTGA. CDR3 in DNA: TGTGCCAGCAGCCCTCTAGCGGGGTCCTACGAGCAGTACTTC. Translation gives CASSPLAGSYEQYF.

CDR3 amino acids: CASSLDARDRGINEQYF. The CDR3, as DNA: TGTGCCAGCAGCTTAGACGCCCGGGACAGGGGAATCAACGAGCAGTACTTC. The V gene is TRBV11-3, the J gene TRBJ2-7; TRBD1 matches at 10 bases. J gave up 5 bases and V 0 bases, and 10 bases lay outside the gene matches. The CDR3 is made up of 17 amino acids. Germline CDR1 SGHNT, CDR2 YENEEA.

To note about this clone: Its ends do not fully match the called genes, so a read error is possible. The chain combines TRBV14 with TRBJ2-7; 7 bases fit TRBD1. Germline CDR1 and CDR2: SGHDN and FVKESK. The CDR3 is made up of 15 amino acids. In DNA form, the CDR3 reads TGTGCCAGCAGTCAAGGGACAGACAACTCCTACGAGCAGTACTTC. Translation: CASSQGTDNSYEQYF.

DNA of the CDR3: TGTGCCAGCAGCTTAAGTCCTCACAGCGATGAGCAGTTCTTC. Protein sequence: CASSLSPHSDEQFF. The rearrangement uses TRBV13 and TRBJ2-1; D is undetermined. This CDR3 spans 14 amino acids. Between the trimmed V and J ends, which lost 2 bases and 8 bases, there was a span of 13 bases. Germline V lookup: CDR1 PRHDT, CDR2 FYEKMQ (reference sequence).

The gene calls are TRBV6-6 and TRBJ1-1; D unresolved. The CDR3 covers 12 residues. Trimming removed 6 bases at V and 4 bases at J, with 9 bases between. Per germline, CDR1 MNHNY and CDR2 SVGAGI (reference sequence). The CDR3 DNA follows: TGTGCCAGCAGCTTTGGGAGCACTGAAGCTTTCTTT. Amino acids: CASSFGSTEAFF.

V usage is TRBV9 and J usage is TRBJ1-5, with D perhaps TRBD1 (5 bases). Trimming removed 0 bases at V and 6 bases at J, with 13 bases between. Germline CDR1 is SGDLS and CDR2 is YYNGEE. The CDR3 runs to 15 residues. This CDR3 reads CASSVGAGSGQPQHF. In nucleotides, the CDR3 is TGTGCCAGCAGCGTAGGGGCAGGGTCGGGTCAGCCCCAGCATTTT.

This rearrangement joins TRBV13 to TRBJ2-5; 9 nucleotides line up with TRBD2. J was trimmed by 3 bases and V by 0 bases; bases with no gene match: 5. This CDR3 region has 16 residues. CDR1 and CDR2 from the germline V gene are PRHDT and FYEKMQ (reference sequence). CDR3: CASSLGTSGAEETQYF. CDR3 coding DNA: TGTGCCAGCAGCTTAGGGACTAGCGGAGCTGAAGAGACCCAGTACTTC.

The CDR3 region is CASSLVANGQETQYF. The CDR3 DNA is TGTGCCAGCAGTTTGGTTGCGAACGGCCAAGAGACCCAGTACTTC. The gene calls are TRBV27 and TRBJ2-5, with D unresolved. CDR1 and CDR2 (germline): MNHEY, SMNVEV (reference sequence). The CDR3 is made up of 15 amino acids. V lost 3 bases, J lost 1 base, and 12 bases lay in between.

V is TRBV9 and J is TRBJ2-5; 8 bases align to TRBD1. Looked up from germline, CDR1 is SGDLS and CDR2 is YYNGEE. The CDR3 length is 15 residues. Trimming took 3 bases from V and 5 from J; bases not matched to a gene: 9. This chain's CDR3 is CASSEGPGGLETQYF. The DNA of the CDR3 is TGTGCCAGCAGCGAAGGTCCAGGGGGCTTGGAGACCCAGTACTTC. Variable domain in full (rest from reference TRBV9 and TRBJ2-5): DSGVTQTPKHLITATGQRVTLRCSPRSGDLSVYWYQQSLDQGLQFLIQYYNGEERAKGNILERFSAQQFPDLHSELNLSSLELGDSALYFCASSEGPGGLETQYFGPGTRLLVL.

The CDR3 sequence: CASSDPNPVPDTQYF. The CDR3 nucleotides read TGTGCCAGCAGTGACCCTAATCCCGTTCCAGATACGCAGTATTTT. The chain is built from TRBV6-4 and TRBJ2-3; D gene uncertain. Between the trimmed V and J ends, which lost 2 bases and 4 bases, there was a span of 13 bases. The CDR3 consists of 15 residues. Germline values: CDR1 MRHNA, CDR2 SNTAGT.

This clone was seen only once. The chain carries TRBV28 and TRBJ2-5; unclear D gene. This CDR3 region has 15 residues. Trimming stripped 5 bases from V and 5 bases from J, with 18 bases between. The germline CDR1 and CDR2 sequences are MDHEN and SYDVKM. The CDR3 loop is CASSTSWVGRETQYF. CDR3 nucleotide sequence: TGTGCCAGCAGTACAAGTTGGGTCGGCCGGGAGACCCAGTACTTC.